The rows below give T cell receptor beta chains drawn from one sample of a study of blood T cells in healthy people across ages. TCRdb reprocessed the 5' RACE reads via MiXCR and lists one record per CDR3 protein. Of fewer than 1,200,000 distinct CDR3 sequences in the sample, under 30% were seen once. The same sample was also used in a study of T cells of mothers and their children.

The material sequenced was blood. The receptors stem from a girl aged 2-15 years in good health. CDR3s include the opening cysteine and the closing phenylalanine or tryptophan.

V: TRBV20-1
J: TRBJ2-5
CDR3: CSAPARVGAQLKTQYF

V: TRBV27
J: TRBJ2-1
CDR3: CASSLFETLDFNEQFF

V: TRBV7-2
J: TRBJ2-7
CDR3: CASSPLGTSVSYEQYF

V: TRBV6-5
J: TRBJ1-2
CDR3: CASSYDRAGYYGYTF

V: TRBV29-1
J: TRBJ2-3
CDR3: CSVRGTEYSTDTQYF

V: TRBV4-1
J: TRBJ1-4
CDR3: CASSQEWQDEKLFF

V: TRBV6-5
J: TRBJ1-1
CDR3: CASSPLTGVAFF

V: TRBV6-2/TRBV6-3
J: -
CDR3: CASRKEVFPGTIYEQYF

V: TRBV5-1
J: TRBJ2-1
CDR3: CASSLAEAGGPDEQFF

V: TRBV5-1
J: TRBJ2-3
CDR3: CASSSGVITDTQYF

V: TRBV13
J: -
CDR3: CASSFRDLIYEQYF

V: TRBV6-2/TRBV6-3
J: TRBJ1-1
CDR3: CASSWFAEAFF

V: TRBV28
J: TRBJ2-3
CDR3: CASSLGFGTGDTDTQYF

V: TRBV3-1
J: TRBJ2-4
CDR3: CASSPKALAKNIQYF

V: TRBV20-1
J: TRBJ2-4
CDR3: CSAIRTGPDIQYF

V: TRBV11-1
J: TRBJ1-1
CDR3: CASSLAEVPAEAFF

V: TRBV29-1
J: TRBJ1-1
CDR3: CSVGTGYSPGEAFF

V: TRBV7-9
J: TRBJ2-5
CDR3: CASSPPGPSEETQYF

V: TRBV4-3
J: TRBJ2-1
CDR3: CASSQILGGGTYNEQFF

V: TRBV29-1
J: TRBJ1-2
CDR3: CSVGTGEVGYTF

V: TRBV27
J: TRBJ2-1
CDR3: CASSEAISYNEQFF

V: TRBV9
J: TRBJ2-5
CDR3: CASSVATPGQETQYF

V: TRBV7-8
J: TRBJ2-1
CDR3: CASSPRYGGINEQFF

V: TRBV10-3
J: TRBJ2-3
CDR3: CAIGEGRPPDTQYF